Listed below are T cell receptor beta chains from one sample, sequenced in a study of CD8 T cells in ankylosing spondylitis. Via MiXCR, TCRdb re-called the 5' RACE reads, giving one row per CDR3 protein. The sample carries roughly 470,000 distinct CDR3 sequences, about 25% recorded once. The sample consisted of blood, either unsorted or a sorted T cell fraction (not recorded which). The origin of the receptors is a male donor with ankylosing spondylitis. CDR3s include the opening cysteine and the closing phenylalanine or tryptophan. The order of the fields is D gene, clone size, J gene, CDR3 length, V gene, CDR3 DNA, CDR3 protein. A D gene is named only where the DNA matches it firmly. Size is omitted from some rows. Given values are once, few, many or a class for expanded clones.

d_gene: TRBD2
abundance: -
j_gene: TRBJ2-3
len: 15
v_gene: TRBV6-1
CDR3nt: TGTGCCAGCGGACTAGCGGGAGGGCTTGGAGATACGCAGTATTTT
CDR3aa: CASGLAGGLGDTQYF

d_gene: TRBD1
abundance: -
j_gene: TRBJ1-1
len: 15
v_gene: TRBV3-1
CDR3nt: TGTGCCAGCAGCGGGCGACAGGGAGTGAACACTGAAGCTTTCTTT
CDR3aa: CASSGRQGVNTEAFF

d_gene: -
abundance: -
j_gene: TRBJ1-1
len: 15
v_gene: TRBV25-1
CDR3nt: TGTGCCAGCGTAGATCTCCGGGGCTTGAACACTGAAGCTTTCTTT
CDR3aa: CASVDLRGLNTEAFF

d_gene: -
abundance: -
j_gene: TRBJ1-3
len: 15
v_gene: TRBV7-2
CDR3nt: TGTGCCAGCAGCTTAGATTGGACAACTGGAAACACCATATATTTT
CDR3aa: CASSLDWTTGNTIYF

d_gene: -
abundance: few
j_gene: TRBJ2-1
len: 15
v_gene: TRBV9
CDR3nt: TGTGCCAGCAGCGTAGATGAAGGGTCCTACAATGAGCAGTTCTTC
CDR3aa: CASSVDEGSYNEQFF

d_gene: -
abundance: -
j_gene: TRBJ2-1
len: 16
v_gene: TRBV20-1
CDR3nt: TGCAGTGCTAGAGATTTTGAGCCCCATTACGGTGGTGAGCAGTTCTTC
CDR3aa: CSARDFEPHYGGEQFF

d_gene: TRBD2
abundance: -
j_gene: TRBJ2-7
len: 16
v_gene: TRBV6-1
CDR3nt: TGTGCCAGCAGTGAATGGCCTAGCGGGAGGATATACGAGCAGTACTTC
CDR3aa: CASSEWPSGRIYEQYF

d_gene: TRBD1
abundance: -
j_gene: TRBJ1-1
len: 16
v_gene: TRBV5-1
CDR3nt: TGCGCCAGCAGCCCTCGGACAGGGGGCTGGGACACTGAAGCTTTCTTT
CDR3aa: CASSPRTGGWDTEAFF

d_gene: -
abundance: -
j_gene: TRBJ1-1
len: 12
v_gene: TRBV25-1
CDR3nt: TGTGCCAGCAGTGAATGGGCAGGGAGAGCTTTCTTT
CDR3aa: CASSEWAGRAFF

d_gene: TRBD2
abundance: many
j_gene: TRBJ2-3
len: 15
v_gene: TRBV5-1
CDR3nt: TGCGCCAGCAGCTTGCGGGGGGTCTCGGGAGATACGCAGTATTTT
CDR3aa: CASSLRGVSGDTQYF

d_gene: TRBD2
abundance: -
j_gene: TRBJ2-7
len: 13
v_gene: TRBV3-1
CDR3nt: TGTGCCAGCAGCCAAGGAACAGCTAGCGGGAAGAACTTC
CDR3aa: CASSQGTASGKNF

d_gene: -
abundance: -
j_gene: TRBJ2-1
len: 13
v_gene: TRBV5-1
CDR3nt: TGCGCCAGCAGCGAAAGAGGACACAATGAGCAGTTCTTC
CDR3aa: CASSERGHNEQFF

d_gene: -
abundance: few
j_gene: TRBJ1-1
len: 14
v_gene: TRBV20-1
CDR3nt: TGCAGTGCTAGAGTGGGGTGGATGAACACTGAAGCTTTCTTT
CDR3aa: CSARVGWMNTEAFF

d_gene: -
abundance: -
j_gene: TRBJ2-5
len: 15
v_gene: TRBV18
CDR3nt: TGTGCCAGCTCGCCTTTGTCGGCGGAGATGGAGACCCAGTACTTC
CDR3aa: CASSPLSAEMETQYF

d_gene: -
abundance: -
j_gene: TRBJ1-2
len: 14
v_gene: TRBV12-3/TRBV12-4
CDR3nt: TGTGCCAGCAGTTCACAGGTCGCTAACTATGGCTACACCTTC
CDR3aa: CASSSQVANYGYTF

d_gene: TRBD2
abundance: few
j_gene: TRBJ2-7
len: 15
v_gene: TRBV7-9
CDR3nt: TGTGCCAGCAGCTTAGTTCCAGCGGGAGCCACCGAGCAGTACTTC
CDR3aa: CASSLVPAGATEQYF

d_gene: -
abundance: -
j_gene: TRBJ2-5
len: 14
v_gene: TRBV5-1
CDR3nt: TGCGCCAGCAGCTTGCAACAGTTCGAGGAGACCCAGTACTTC
CDR3aa: CASSLQQFEETQYF

d_gene: -
abundance: -
j_gene: TRBJ2-7
len: 16
v_gene: TRBV7-9
CDR3nt: TGTGCCAGCAGCTCGGGAGGGACAGGGTGGTCCTACGAGCAGTACTTC
CDR3aa: CASSSGGTGWSYEQYF

d_gene: -
abundance: once
j_gene: TRBJ2-3
len: 14
v_gene: TRBV6-5
CDR3nt: TGTGCCAGCAGTTCAACCTGGAACACAGATACGCAGTATTTT
CDR3aa: CASSSTWNTDTQYF

d_gene: -
abundance: few
j_gene: TRBJ1-5
len: 15
v_gene: TRBV20-1
CDR3nt: TGCAGTGCTAGAGCCCCAGGGGCAGATCAACAGCCCCAGCATTTT
CDR3aa: CSARAPGADQQPQHF

d_gene: TRBD2
abundance: few
j_gene: TRBJ2-3
len: 14
v_gene: TRBV24-1
CDR3nt: TGTGCCACCAGAGCGGGAGCTTTGACAGATACGCAGTATTTT
CDR3aa: CATRAGALTDTQYF

d_gene: -
abundance: -
j_gene: TRBJ1-5
len: 15
v_gene: TRBV20-1
CDR3nt: TGCAGTGCTATCAAGTATGTGACCGCGGATCAGCCCCAGCATTTT
CDR3aa: CSAIKYVTADQPQHF

d_gene: -
abundance: -
j_gene: TRBJ1-1
len: 15
v_gene: TRBV11-2
CDR3nt: TGTGCCAGCAGTAGGGTGGATACCCTGAACACTGAAGCTTTCTTT
CDR3aa: CASSRVDTLNTEAFF

d_gene: TRBD1
abundance: few
j_gene: TRBJ1-2
len: 15
v_gene: TRBV7-9
CDR3nt: TGTGCCAGCAGCTCCCAGGGGGGGGCGGGCTATGGCTACACCTTC
CDR3aa: CASSSQGGAGYGYTF

d_gene: -
abundance: -
j_gene: TRBJ2-6
len: 13
v_gene: TRBV28
CDR3nt: TGTGCCAGCACTCTTTCTGGGGCCAACGTCCTGACTTTC
CDR3aa: CASTLSGANVLTF

d_gene: -
abundance: few
j_gene: TRBJ2-2
len: 14
v_gene: TRBV20-1
CDR3nt: TGCAGTGCTGCTAGAGTTCACGGCACCGGGGAGCTGTTTTTT
CDR3aa: CSAARVHGTGELFF

d_gene: TRBD1
abundance: -
j_gene: TRBJ1-1
len: 16
v_gene: TRBV27
CDR3nt: TGTGCCAGCGGGTCCAAATCCGGGACAGTTAACACTGAAGCTTTCTTT
CDR3aa: CASGSKSGTVNTEAFF

d_gene: -
abundance: -
j_gene: TRBJ2-2
len: 13
v_gene: TRBV12-3/TRBV12-4
CDR3nt: TGTGCCAGCATCGGTAGAAACACCGGGGAGCTGTTTTTT
CDR3aa: CASIGRNTGELFF

d_gene: TRBD2
abundance: -
j_gene: TRBJ2-3
len: 16
v_gene: TRBV12-3/TRBV12-4
CDR3nt: TGTGCCAGCAGCCGCGGACTAGCGGGAGGGCCGGATACGCAGTATTTT
CDR3aa: CASSRGLAGGPDTQYF

d_gene: TRBD1
abundance: few
j_gene: TRBJ2-3
len: 16
v_gene: TRBV20-1
CDR3nt: TGCAGTGCTGCCAACCGACAGGGAGATAACACAGATACGCAGTATTTT
CDR3aa: CSAANRQGDNTDTQYF

d_gene: TRBD2
abundance: few
j_gene: TRBJ2-5
len: 18
v_gene: TRBV11-2
CDR3nt: TGTGCCAGCAGCCGAGGGTCCTCGGGACTAGCGGGAGTAGAGACCCAGTACTTC
CDR3aa: CASSRGSSGLAGVETQYF

d_gene: TRBD2
abundance: few
j_gene: TRBJ2-1
len: 18
v_gene: TRBV6-2/TRBV6-3
CDR3nt: TGTGCCAGCAGTTACTCGAGGGTATGGACTAGCGACTACAATGAGCAGTTCTTC
CDR3aa: CASSYSRVWTSDYNEQFF

d_gene: TRBD2
abundance: -
j_gene: TRBJ2-1
len: 16
v_gene: TRBV4-2
CDR3nt: TGTGCCAGCAGCCAAGGCCGTAGCGGGAGGGGTAATGAGCAGTTCTTC
CDR3aa: CASSQGRSGRGNEQFF

d_gene: -
abundance: -
j_gene: TRBJ2-7
len: 15
v_gene: TRBV5-1
CDR3nt: TGCGCCAGCAGCTTGGGAGGAGGGAACTCCTACGAGCAGTACTTC
CDR3aa: CASSLGGGNSYEQYF

d_gene: -
abundance: -
j_gene: TRBJ1-6
len: 15
v_gene: TRBV2
CDR3nt: TGTGCCAGCAAGACTACCGGGAACTATAATTCACCCCTCCACTTT
CDR3aa: CASKTTGNYNSPLHF

d_gene: -
abundance: -
j_gene: TRBJ2-1
len: 12
v_gene: TRBV11-2
CDR3nt: TGTGCCAGCAGCCCTGGGGCTACAAAGCAGTTCTTC
CDR3aa: CASSPGATKQFF

d_gene: TRBD1
abundance: -
j_gene: TRBJ1-5
len: 18
v_gene: TRBV11-1
CDR3nt: TGTGCCAGCAGCTTAGGACAGGGCGGACTTAATAGCAATCAGCCCCAGCATTTT
CDR3aa: CASSLGQGGLNSNQPQHF

d_gene: TRBD1
abundance: few
j_gene: TRBJ1-2
len: 15
v_gene: TRBV9
CDR3nt: TGTGCCAGCAGACTGAGGCCACAGGGGGCGGAAGGCTACACCTTC
CDR3aa: CASRLRPQGAEGYTF

d_gene: TRBD1
abundance: few
j_gene: TRBJ2-5
len: 15
v_gene: TRBV7-2
CDR3nt: TGTGCCAGCAGCTTACTGACAGGGGTCGAGGAGACCCAGTACTTC
CDR3aa: CASSLLTGVEETQYF

d_gene: -
abundance: few
j_gene: TRBJ2-4
len: 13
v_gene: TRBV30
CDR3nt: TGTGCCTGGCAAGGCAGTGGAAAGGTCATTCAGTACTTC
CDR3aa: CAWQGSGKVIQYF

d_gene: TRBD2
abundance: -
j_gene: TRBJ2-1
len: 16
v_gene: TRBV3-1
CDR3nt: TGTGCCAGCAGCCTGGCGGGACTAGCTAACCACAATGAGCAGTTCTTC
CDR3aa: CASSLAGLANHNEQFF

d_gene: -
abundance: -
j_gene: TRBJ1-5
len: 15
v_gene: TRBV20-1
CDR3nt: TGCAGTGCTAGAGATCCCCTTCCCAGTAATCAGCCCCAGCATTTT
CDR3aa: CSARDPLPSNQPQHF

d_gene: -
abundance: few
j_gene: TRBJ1-5
len: 12
v_gene: TRBV10-1
CDR3nt: TGCGCCAGCAGTGAGTCATATCAGCCCCAGCATTTT
CDR3aa: CASSESYQPQHF

d_gene: TRBD1
abundance: -
j_gene: TRBJ2-2
len: 16
v_gene: TRBV7-7
CDR3nt: TGTGCCAGCAGCGGCCCTGGACAGGGTTACACCGGGGAGCTGTTTTTT
CDR3aa: CASSGPGQGYTGELFF

d_gene: -
abundance: -
j_gene: TRBJ2-7
len: 13
v_gene: TRBV20-1
CDR3nt: TGCAGTGCTAGAGCGGGAGTTCCCTACGAGCAGTACTTC
CDR3aa: CSARAGVPYEQYF